These 22 T cell receptor beta chains were sequenced from one sample in a study of technical replicates of blood from a few donors. Only in-frame clones appear in the TCRdb table, and some are missing; sequencing was by immunoSEQ multiplex PCR. The profile covers under 95,000 clones, with roughly 94% appearing a single time and roughly 0.25% taken by the ten largest. Specimen: T cells isolated from PBMCs. The origin of the receptors is a human donor in good health.

This chain links TRBV5-4 with TRBJ1-2, with D maybe TRBD1 (6 bases). Germline CDR1 SGHNT, CDR2 YYREEE (reference sequence). This CDR3 comprises 15 residues. V gave up 2 bases and J gave up 0 bases, with 11 bases separating them. CDR3 sequence: CASSFNRASNYGYTF. For the CDR3, the DNA is TGTGCCAGCAGCTTTAACAGGGCTTCTAACTATGGCTACACCTTC.

V usage is TRBV5-8 and J usage is TRBJ2-5, with TRBD2 identical over 8 bases. CDR3 size: 15 residues. Germline trimming cut 2 bases from V and 5 bases from J; bases unmatched to any gene: 8. The V gene's germline CDR1 is SGHTS and CDR2 YDEGEE. The CDR3: CASSFRGRSMETQYF. CDR3 DNA: TGTGCCAGCAGCTTCCGCGGGAGGTCTATGGAGACCCAGTACTTC.

This clone has a single count. The chain carries TRBV7-2 and TRBJ2-7, with D unclear. Germline lookup yields CDR1 SGHTA and CDR2 FQGNSA. The CDR3 spans 13 residues. V was clipped by 3 bases and J by 2 bases, with 8 bases between them. The CDR3 spells CASSFDKTYEQYF. DNA of the CDR3: TGTGCCAGCAGCTTTGACAAGACCTACGAGCAGTACTTC.

The chain joins TRBV9 to TRBJ2-6, with 9 bases that match TRBD1. The trim removed 4 bases at V and 2 bases at J, leaving 10 bases unmatched. From germline, CDR1 is SGDLS and CDR2 YYNGEE. The CDR3 spans 18 residues. This CDR3 is CASSYRQGDFPGANVLTF. Written as DNA, the CDR3 is TGTGCCAGCAGCTACAGACAGGGGGACTTCCCTGGGGCCAACGTCCTGACTTTC.

V and J are TRBV29-1 and TRBJ1-3; D gene unclear. The CDR3 loop spans 13 amino acids. Deletions cut 1 base from V and 0 bases from J, with 4 bases between. Germline lookup yields CDR1 SQVTM and CDR2 ANQGSEA. The DNA of the CDR3 is TGCAGCGTTGAAGGGGCCTCTGGAAACACCATATATTTT. Amino acid sequence: CSVEGASGNTIYF.

This clone came up once. The chain carries TRBV2 and TRBJ1-1, with D tentatively TRBD1 (6 bases). The CDR3 has 14 amino acids. Germline lookup yields CDR1 SNHLY and CDR2 FYNNEI. V shed 4 bases and J shed 4 bases, with 13 bases lying between them. The CDR3 DNA reads as TGTGCCAGCAGTGGGGGGCTTGGAGTCACTGAAGCTTTCTTT. Translating it yields CASSGGLGVTEAFF.

This rearrangement joins TRBV10-3 to TRBJ1-1, with unresolved D. Germline V lookup: CDR1 ENHRY, CDR2 SYGVKD. With 6 bases removed from V and 4 bases from J, the gap between germline ends came to 6 bases. The CDR3 is 11 residues long. In DNA form, the CDR3 reads TGTGCCATCAGAAACAGCACTGAAGCTTTCTTT. This codes for CAIRNSTEAFF.

The rearrangement uses TRBV19 and TRBJ2-1; possibly TRBD2 for D (6 bases). Germline V gives CDR1 LNHDA, CDR2 SQIVND (reference sequence). V gave up 3 bases and J gave up 0 bases, with 15 bases separating them. The CDR3 consists of 17 residues. CDR3 amino acids: CASSMALAPSSYNEQFF. Here the CDR3 DNA reads TGTGCCAGTAGTATGGCACTAGCCCCGAGCTCCTACAATGAGCAGTTCTTC.

The sample holds one count of this clone. The chain is built from TRBV5-4 and TRBJ2-2; possibly TRBD2 for D (5 bases). V lost 6 bases to trimming and J lost 6 bases, with 9 bases between them. CDR3 length equals 12 residues. Germline V lookup: CDR1 SGHNT, CDR2 YYREEE (reference sequence). DNA for the CDR3: TGTGCCAGCAACGTGGGAGCCGGGGAGCTGTTTTTT. It is translated as CASNVGAGELFF.

The J gene is TRBJ1-1, the V gene TRBV28, with TRBD1 matching 8 bases. The CDR3 loop spans 15 amino acids. J gave up 11 bases and V 1 base, and 12 bases lay outside the gene matches. The germline CDR1 and CDR2 sequences are MDHEN and SYDVKM. CDR3 region: CASSLSPIQGAKAFF. The DNA for the CDR3 is TGTGCCAGCAGTTTATCCCCTATTCAGGGGGCAAAGGCTTTCTTT.

This chain links TRBV19 with TRBJ2-2; 11 bases line up with TRBD2. The CDR3 loop spans 14 amino acids. Germline values: CDR1 LNHDA, CDR2 SQIVND (reference sequence). J lost 5 bases, V lost 8 bases, and 4 bases had no gene match. The CDR3 loop reads CASGSGRGTGELFF. As DNA, the CDR3 is TGTGCCAGTGGTAGCGGGAGGGGGACCGGGGAGCTGTTTTTT.

This sequence joins TRBV11-2 and TRBJ2-7, with 10 bases that match TRBD2. The CDR3 runs to 16 residues. Germline CDR1 and CDR2: SGHAT and FQNNGV. With 1 base clipped from V and 2 bases from J, the junction kept 5 bases outside the gene matches. CDR3: CASSLGPAGGTYEQYF. The CDR3 bases are TGTGCCAGCAGCTTAGGCCCAGCGGGAGGGACCTACGAGCAGTACTTC.

The chain has TRBV7-2 and TRBJ2-3; TRBD2 is a possible D gene (6 bases). The CDR3 sequence is 17 residues long. The V and J ends lost 2 bases and 2 bases respectively, with 17 bases between them. CDR1 and CDR2 (germline): SGHTA, FQGNSA. CDR3 residues: CASSLSLVRGSTDTQYF. The CDR3 DNA follows: TGTGCCAGCAGCTTAAGTCTCGTCCGGGGGTCCACAGATACGCAGTATTTT.

The J gene is TRBJ1-6, the V gene TRBV30, with TRBD1 identical over 7 bases. With 5 bases clipped from V and 7 bases from J, the junction kept 5 bases outside the gene matches. Germline-derived CDR1 and CDR2 are GTSNPN and SVGIG (reference sequence). The CDR3 is 13 amino acids. The CDR3 is CAWGRGLNSPLHF. The CDR3 DNA reads as TGTGCCTGGGGAAGGGGGCTGAATTCACCCCTCCACTTT.

The chain employs TRBV6-5 and TRBJ2-1; D unresolved. The V end was cut by 0 bases, the J end by 7 bases, with 4 bases between. Germline CDR1 reads MNHEY; CDR2 reads SVGAGI. CDR3 length: 12 amino acids. The DNA for the CDR3 is TGTGCCAGCAGTTACTCGGCAAATGAGCAGTTCTTC. Encoded protein: CASSYSANEQFF.

Concerning this clone: The missing conserved phenylalanine or tryptophan at the end of this CDR3 makes a read error likely. The DNA is omitted, as the CDR3 cannot be located on it reliably, and the CDR3 follows TCRdb's listing. The chain has TRBV6-1 and TRBJ1-1; TRBD1 is the table's D call and was not checked against the DNA. Per the germline V gene, CDR1 is MNHNS and CDR2 is SASEGT. The CDR3 numbers 11 amino acids, ends counted. The CDR3 protein is CASSEAGNAPL.

The chain is built from TRBV14 and TRBJ2-1; possibly TRBD2 for D (6 bases). CDR3 size: 14 residues. Per germline, CDR1 SGHDN and CDR2 FVKESK. V gave up 1 base and J gave up 6 bases, with 10 bases separating them. For the CDR3, the DNA is TGTGCCAGCAGCCAAGTTGTCGGGGGCAATGAGCAGTTCTTC. This gives the protein CASSQVVGGNEQFF.

The V gene is TRBV7-9, the J gene TRBJ1-6; tentatively, D is TRBD1 (6 bases). CDR3 length: 16 residues. Per germline, CDR1 SEHNR and CDR2 FQNEAQ (reference sequence). The ends were cut back, 1 base at V and 2 bases at J, with 9 bases in the middle. Written as DNA, the CDR3 is TGTGCCAGCAGCTTAGGCAGGGGACCCTATAATTCACCCCTCCACTTT. This gives the protein CASSLGRGPYNSPLHF.

This clone showed up just a few times. The CDR3 region is CASSQEVEGARDQPQHF. The CDR3 nucleotides read TGCGCCAGCAGCCAAGAGGTGGAGGGGGCGCGGGATCAGCCCCAGCATTTT. The rearrangement uses TRBV4-1 and TRBJ1-5, with 7 bases that match TRBD1. V gave up 0 bases and J gave up 5 bases; unmatched junction bases: 10. Germline V gene data show CDR1 as MGHRA and CDR2 as YSYEKL. This CDR3 comprises 17 residues.

This chain joins TRBV28 and TRBJ1-3, with a possible D match to TRBD1 (6 bases). CDR1 is MDHEN, CDR2 SYDVKM, per germline. Between the trimmed V and J ends, which lost 6 bases and 4 bases, there was a span of 13 bases. This CDR3 has 14 residues. The CDR3 nucleotides read TGTGCCAGCAGCCACAGGGCAGGCGGAAACACCATATATTTT. Translation gives CASSHRAGGNTIYF.

This chain links TRBV10-3 with TRBJ2-7; a possible D gene is TRBD2 (6 bases). Trimming cost V 9 bases and J 0 bases, with 15 bases left between them. The length of the CDR3 is 14 residues. Germline CDR1 ENHRY, CDR2 SYGVKD. As DNA, the CDR3 is TGTGCCATAGCTGCTAGCGATCACTCCTACGAGCAGTACTTC. Amino acid sequence: CAIAASDHSYEQYF.

This clone was detected only once. The chain combines TRBV7-9 with TRBJ2-3; TRBD1 is a possible D gene (6 bases). The CDR3 consists of 15 residues. V was pared by 5 bases and J by 2 bases, with 14 bases between. Germline V CDR1 and CDR2: SEHNR, FQNEAQ (reference sequence). CDR3 coding DNA: TGTGCCAGCAGCCACCGGGACATGGCCACAGATACGCAGTATTTT. This translates into CASSHRDMATDTQYF. Full variable domain (outside the CDR3, taken from reference TRBV7-9 and TRBJ2-3): DTGVSQNPRHKITKRGQNVTFRCDPISEHNRLYWYRQTLGQGPEFLTYFQNEAQLEKSRLLSDRFSAERPKGSFSTLEIQRTEQGDSAMYLCASSHRDMATDTQYFGPGTRLTVL.